Included here is one TCR beta chain sequence, with context. This entry is derived from a study of blood T cell repertoires in COVID-19. Across the whole study: Acute and convalescent COVID-19 samples came from the United States, Italy and Spain.

Sequenced by immunoSEQ multiplex PCR; TCRdb stores in-frame clones only, minus some. The sample consists of around 480,000 clones, about 85% of them appearing once. This clonotype originated in a woman between 18 and 29 years old who had recovered from COVID-19. Specimen: PBMCs or T cells enriched from blood (not recorded which).

The CDR3 DNA reads TGTGCCAGCCCCATTGACCGCTTCTGCGCGGACTTC. Translating it yields CASPIDRFCADF. V gene TRBV21-1 combines with J gene TRBJ2-7; the table's D gene call, TRBD2, was not cross checked with the DNA. TRBV21-1 is a listed pseudogene. CDR3 length: 12 residues.